The rows below give T cell receptor beta chains drawn from one sample of a study of blood T cells in healthy people across ages. TCRdb fed the 5' RACE reads into MiXCR, producing one record per CDR3 protein. The repertoire holds approximately 780,000 distinct CDR3 sequences, roughly 26% seen once, with around 2.9% in the top ten. This sample also appeared in a second study, on T cells of mothers and their children.

Specimen: blood. These receptors all come from a boy aged 5 to 17 in good health. Each CDR3 is given with its conserved first and last residue. Fields, in order: clone size, V gene, J gene, D gene, CDR3 protein, CDR3 DNA. D genes are given only for firm matches. A clone size is listed for some rows: how often the clone was seen (once, few, many), or a class if it is expanded.

size: few
V: TRBV14
J: TRBJ2-5
D: TRBD1
CDR3: CASSPNWRGTGEETQYF
DNA: TGTGCCAGCAGCCCCAACTGGAGAGGGACAGGGGAAGAGACCCAGTACTTC

size: .
V: TRBV4-2
J: TRBJ1-1
D: .
CDR3: CASSQDSATEAFF
DNA: TGTGCCAGCAGCCAAGACTCAGCGACTGAAGCTTTCTTT

size: .
V: TRBV29-1
J: TRBJ2-4
D: TRBD1
CDR3: CSVEAAGGREPIAKNIQYF
DNA: TGCAGCGTTGAAGCGGCAGGGGGCAGGGAGCCGATAGCCAAAAACATTCAGTACTTC

size: few
V: TRBV28
J: TRBJ2-5
D: TRBD1
CDR3: CASSWTGVRGTQYF
DNA: TGTGCCAGCAGTTGGACAGGGGTTAGGGGGACCCAGTACTTC

size: .
V: TRBV20-1
J: TRBJ2-7
D: TRBD1
CDR3: CSARSDRAGYEQYF
DNA: TGCAGTGCTAGATCGGACAGGGCGGGCTACGAGCAGTACTTC

size: few
V: TRBV7-3
J: TRBJ2-1
D: TRBD2
CDR3: CASSSGTSGGGREQFF
DNA: TGTGCCAGCAGCTCGGGGACTAGCGGGGGGGGCAGGGAGCAGTTCTTC

size: .
V: TRBV20-1
J: TRBJ2-7
D: TRBD2
CDR3: CSAATGTSGRRYEQYF
DNA: TGCAGTGCTGCGACCGGGACTAGCGGGAGGCGCTACGAGCAGTACTTC

size: .
V: TRBV7-8
J: TRBJ2-6
D: .
CDR3: CASSFSSGAGANVLTF
DNA: TGTGCCAGCAGCTTCAGTTCGGGAGCTGGGGCCAACGTCCTGACTTTC

size: few
V: TRBV4-1
J: TRBJ1-5
D: .
CDR3: CASSQGRVGSNQPQHF
DNA: TGCGCCAGCAGCCAAGGCAGGGTCGGAAGCAATCAGCCCCAGCATTTT

size: once
V: TRBV10-3
J: TRBJ1-3
D: .
CDR3: CAIGRDGTRNTIYF
DNA: TGTGCCATCGGACGGGACGGAACAAGAAACACCATATATTTT

size: .
V: TRBV29-1
J: TRBJ1-2
D: TRBD1
CDR3: CRAGGGQENYGYTF
DNA: TGCAGGGCTGGAGGGGGACAGGAGAACTATGGCTACACCTTC

size: .
V: TRBV5-1
J: TRBJ2-5
D: .
CDR3: CASRSRGETQYF
DNA: TGCGCCAGCAGATCCCGCGGGGAGACCCAGTACTTC

size: .
V: TRBV5-1
J: TRBJ2-5
D: .
CDR3: CASSLNGEAQYF
DNA: TGCGCCAGCAGCTTGAATGGGGAGGCCCAGTACTTC

size: .
V: TRBV12-3/TRBV12-4
J: TRBJ2-6
D: .
CDR3: CASSSRGANVLTF
DNA: TGTGCCAGCAGTTCCCGTGGGGCCAACGTCCTGACTTTC

size: .
V: TRBV5-5
J: TRBJ2-1
D: .
CDR3: CASSLSVAATNEQFF
DNA: TGTGCCAGCAGCTTGTCTGTAGCCGCAACGAATGAGCAGTTCTTC

size: .
V: TRBV5-1
J: TRBJ1-2
D: .
CDR3: CASTKDSSSYGYTF
DNA: TGCGCCAGCACGAAAGACAGTTCGAGCTATGGCTACACCTTC

size: .
V: TRBV20-1
J: TRBJ2-1
D: TRBD2
CDR3: CSATPLGGGVGNEQFF
DNA: TGCAGTGCTACCCCCCTTGGCGGGGGGGTAGGGAATGAGCAGTTCTTC

size: few
V: TRBV3-1
J: TRBJ2-5
D: .
CDR3: CASSQGRVNQETQYF
DNA: TGTGCCAGCAGCCAAGGAAGGGTCAACCAAGAGACCCAGTACTTC

size: few
V: TRBV20-1
J: TRBJ1-4
D: .
CDR3: CSAGTWPNEKLFF
DNA: TGCAGTGCTGGGACATGGCCCAATGAAAAACTGTTTTTT

size: few
V: TRBV9
J: TRBJ2-5
D: TRBD1
CDR3: CASSGRDRGWQETQYF
DNA: TGTGCCAGCAGCGGTCGGGACAGGGGTTGGCAAGAGACCCAGTACTTC

size: .
V: TRBV29-1
J: TRBJ1-1
D: TRBD1
CDR3: CSHRGGFTTEAFF
DNA: TGCAGCCACAGGGGAGGGTTTACCACTGAAGCTTTCTTT

size: few
V: TRBV5-1
J: TRBJ1-2
D: .
CDR3: CASSFMGVDYGYTF
DNA: TGCGCCAGCAGCTTCATGGGGGTAGACTATGGCTACACCTTC

size: .
V: TRBV5-1
J: TRBJ2-1
D: .
CDR3: CASSLPPGLQQFF
DNA: TGCGCCAGCAGCCTGCCTCCGGGACTTCAGCAGTTCTTC

size: .
V: TRBV7-6
J: TRBJ2-7
D: .
CDR3: CASSPLTESYEQYF
DNA: TGTGCCAGCAGCCCACTGACGGAGTCCTACGAGCAGTACTTC

size: .
V: TRBV15
J: TRBJ1-4
D: TRBD1
CDR3: CATSRSSGGGWEKLFF
DNA: TGTGCCACCAGCCGGTCTTCAGGGGGCGGATGGGAAAAACTGTTTTTT

size: .
V: TRBV3-1
J: TRBJ2-6
D: .
CDR3: CASSKDIGANVLTF
DNA: TGTGCCAGCAGCAAGGACATCGGGGCCAACGTCCTGACTTTC

size: many
V: TRBV3-1
J: TRBJ2-6
D: TRBD1
CDR3: CASSRDSLSGANVLTF
DNA: TGCGCCAGCAGCCGGGACAGCCTCTCTGGGGCCAACGTCCTGACTTTC

size: few
V: TRBV4-1
J: TRBJ2-2
D: .
CDR3: CASSHPSEENTGELFF
DNA: TGCGCCAGCAGCCACCCTTCGGAAGAGAACACCGGGGAGCTGTTTTTT

size: few
V: TRBV6-5
J: TRBJ1-2
D: .
CDR3: CASSPTGTLGYTF
DNA: TGTGCCAGCAGTCCCACAGGGACCCTTGGCTACACCTTC

size: many
V: TRBV20-1
J: TRBJ2-7
D: TRBD1
CDR3: CSARDNKRDSFYEQYF
DNA: TGCAGTGCTAGAGATAACAAGAGGGACAGCTTCTACGAGCAGTACTTC

size: .
V: TRBV3-1
J: TRBJ1-6
D: .
CDR3: CASSPASDNSPLHF
DNA: TGTGCCAGCAGCCCGGCGTCGGATAATTCACCCCTCCACTTT

size: .
V: TRBV3-1
J: TRBJ1-4
D: .
CDR3: CASSQERWKGTPETEKLFF
DNA: TGTGCCAGCAGCCAAGAAAGGTGGAAAGGGACACCAGAGACTGAAAAGCTGTTTTTT

size: few
V: TRBV7-6
J: TRBJ2-7
D: TRBD1
CDR3: CASSVVGQDYEQYF
DNA: TGTGCCAGCAGCGTGGTAGGACAGGACTACGAGCAGTACTTC

size: .
V: TRBV5-5
J: TRBJ2-5
D: TRBD2
CDR3: CASSPTLAGGGGETQYF
DNA: TGTGCCAGCAGCCCGACCTTAGCGGGAGGTGGAGGGGAGACCCAGTACTTC

size: .
V: TRBV3-1
J: TRBJ2-2
D: TRBD2
CDR3: CASSHVAGASSGELFF
DNA: TGTGCCAGCAGCCATGTAGCGGGGGCCTCTAGCGGGGAGCTGTTTTTT

size: .
V: TRBV5-1
J: TRBJ2-7
D: .
CDR3: CASSPGGASAEQYF
DNA: TGCGCCAGCAGCCCTGGAGGGGCATCTGCCGAGCAGTACTTC

size: .
V: TRBV7-2
J: TRBJ2-1
D: TRBD1
CDR3: CASSRDRGEAQFF
DNA: TGTGCCAGCAGCCGGGACAGGGGCGAGGCGCAGTTCTTC

size: many
V: TRBV2
J: TRBJ2-7
D: .
CDR3: CASRSRQGPYEQYF
DNA: TGTGCCAGCAGGTCCCGGCAGGGGCCCTACGAGCAGTACTTC

size: .
V: TRBV5-1
J: TRBJ2-1
D: .
CDR3: CASSMGSSYNEQFF
DNA: TGCGCCAGCAGCATGGGGAGCTCCTACAATGAGCAGTTCTTC

size: .
V: TRBV29-1
J: TRBJ2-6
D: .
CDR3: CSASGSGANVLTF
DNA: TGCAGCGCCTCCGGCTCTGGGGCCAACGTCCTGACTTTC

size: few
V: TRBV6-6
J: TRBJ2-7
D: TRBD2
CDR3: CASSPSGGIYEQYF
DNA: TGTGCCAGCAGTCCCAGCGGGGGCATTTACGAGCAGTACTTC

size: few
V: TRBV7-3
J: TRBJ2-1
D: TRBD1
CDR3: CASSRGQGTYNEQFF
DNA: TGTGCCAGCAGCCGGGGACAGGGTACTTACAATGAGCAGTTCTTC

size: .
V: TRBV30
J: TRBJ1-2
D: TRBD1
CDR3: CARSGQGYLNYGYTF
DNA: TGTGCCCGGAGTGGACAGGGATACTTAAACTATGGCTACACCTTC

size: .
V: TRBV5-1
J: TRBJ2-7
D: .
CDR3: CASSLSEQTYEQYF
DNA: TGCGCCAGCAGCTTGTCGGAACAGACCTACGAGCAGTACTTC

size: few
V: TRBV7-9
J: TRBJ2-5
D: .
CDR3: CASSLANEVETQYF
DNA: TGTGCCAGCAGCTTAGCAAACGAGGTAGAGACCCAGTACTTC

size: .
V: TRBV2
J: TRBJ2-5
D: TRBD2
CDR3: CASSEALTAGGGQETQYF
DNA: TGTGCCAGCAGTGAAGCGCTTACGGCGGGGGGAGGACAAGAGACCCAGTACTTC

size: .
V: TRBV10-3
J: TRBJ2-3
D: TRBD2
CDR3: CAISESSLAGGTDTQYF
DNA: TGTGCCATCAGTGAGTCGTCACTAGCGGGGGGGACAGATACGCAGTATTTT

size: few
V: TRBV7-9
J: TRBJ2-5
D: TRBD1
CDR3: CASSPGTGVVETQYF
DNA: TGTGCCAGCAGCCCCGGGACAGGGGTTGTGGAGACCCAGTACTTC

size: .
V: TRBV11-2
J: TRBJ1-4
D: .
CDR3: CASSYGSHSGEKLFF
DNA: TGTGCCAGCAGCTATGGGTCGCACTCTGGAGAAAAACTGTTTTTT

size: few
V: TRBV5-4
J: TRBJ2-1
D: .
CDR3: CASSLGREKRLNEQFF
DNA: TGTGCCAGCAGCTTGGGACGGGAGAAAAGACTCAATGAGCAGTTCTTC

size: few
V: TRBV29-1
J: TRBJ1-1
D: TRBD1
CDR3: CSVDRGLLNTEAFF
DNA: TGCAGCGTTGACAGGGGGCTTTTGAACACTGAAGCTTTCTTT

size: .
V: TRBV7-3
J: TRBJ2-3
D: .
CDR3: CASAAASTDTQYF
DNA: TGTGCCAGTGCGGCGGCTAGCACAGATACGCAGTATTTT

size: few
V: TRBV2
J: TRBJ2-7
D: .
CDR3: CASSEAGRYEQYF
DNA: TGTGCCAGCAGTGAGGCAGGCCGCTACGAGCAGTACTTC

size: .
V: TRBV28
J: TRBJ2-5
D: TRBD2
CDR3: CASSFGGGPGETQYF
DNA: TGTGCCAGCAGTTTCGGCGGGGGGCCGGGAGAGACCCAGTACTTC

size: few
V: TRBV4-1
J: TRBJ2-1
D: .
CDR3: CASSKIRDNNEQFF
DNA: TGCGCCAGCAGCAAGATCAGGGATAACAATGAGCAGTTCTTC

size: few
V: TRBV3-1
J: TRBJ1-4
D: .
CDR3: CASSQERGLEGLFF
DNA: TGTGCCAGCAGCCAAGAGCGGGGCTTGGAGGGACTGTTTTTT

size: .
V: TRBV5-1
J: TRBJ1-2
D: .
CDR3: CASSLAPSGGYYGYTF
DNA: TGCGCCAGCAGCTTGGCCCCAAGCGGGGGTTACTATGGCTACACCTTC

size: .
V: TRBV5-1
J: TRBJ2-1
D: TRBD2
CDR3: CASSLGGASGNEQFF
DNA: TGCGCCAGCAGCTTGGGAGGTGCTAGCGGCAATGAGCAGTTCTTC